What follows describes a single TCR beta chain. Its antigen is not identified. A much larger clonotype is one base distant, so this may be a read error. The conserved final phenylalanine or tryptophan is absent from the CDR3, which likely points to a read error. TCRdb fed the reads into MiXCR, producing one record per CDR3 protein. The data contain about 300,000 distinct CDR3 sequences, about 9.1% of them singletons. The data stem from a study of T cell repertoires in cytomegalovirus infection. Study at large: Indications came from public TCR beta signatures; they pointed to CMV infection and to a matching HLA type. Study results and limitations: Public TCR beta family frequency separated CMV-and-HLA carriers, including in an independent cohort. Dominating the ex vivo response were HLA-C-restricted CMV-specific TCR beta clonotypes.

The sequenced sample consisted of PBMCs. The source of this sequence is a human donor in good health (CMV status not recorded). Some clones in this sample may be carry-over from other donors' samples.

CDR3 bases: TGCAGCGTTGAAGGCGGGTACAATGAGCAGTTCTAC. This translates into CSVEGGYNEQFY. The chain is built from TRBV29-1 and TRBJ2-1; the D gene is possibly TRBD2 (5 bases). This CDR3 spans 12 amino acids. Deletions cut 1 base from V and 4 bases from J, with 5 bases between. Looked up from germline, CDR1 is SQVTM and CDR2 is ANQGSEA.